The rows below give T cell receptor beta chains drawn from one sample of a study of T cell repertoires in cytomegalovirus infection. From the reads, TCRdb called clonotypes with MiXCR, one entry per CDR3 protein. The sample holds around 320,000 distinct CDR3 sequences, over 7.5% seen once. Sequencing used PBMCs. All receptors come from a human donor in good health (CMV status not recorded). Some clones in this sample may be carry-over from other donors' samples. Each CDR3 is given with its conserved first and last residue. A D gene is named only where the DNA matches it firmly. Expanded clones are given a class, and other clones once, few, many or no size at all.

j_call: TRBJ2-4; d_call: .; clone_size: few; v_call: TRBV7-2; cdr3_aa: CASSRGGGKNIQYF; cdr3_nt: TGTGCCAGCAGCCGCGGAGGCGGTAAAAACATTCAGTACTTC
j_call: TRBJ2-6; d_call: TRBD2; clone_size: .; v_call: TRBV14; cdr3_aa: CASSQDRRRESGANVLTF; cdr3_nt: TGTGCCAGCAGCCAAGATCGAAGGCGGGAGTCTGGGGCCAACGTCCTGACTTTC
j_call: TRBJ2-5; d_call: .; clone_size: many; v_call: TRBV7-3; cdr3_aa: CASSFDGLQETQYF; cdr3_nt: TGTGCCAGCAGCTTTGACGGGCTCCAAGAGACCCAGTACTTC
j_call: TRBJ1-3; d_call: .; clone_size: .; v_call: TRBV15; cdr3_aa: CATSRDLGAGNTIYF; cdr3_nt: TGTGCCACCAGCAGAGATCTAGGTGCAGGAAACACCATATATTTT
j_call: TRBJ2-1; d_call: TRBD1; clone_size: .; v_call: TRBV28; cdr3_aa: CASRRSGGSNEQFF; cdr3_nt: TGTGCCAGCAGGCGTTCAGGGGGTTCGAATGAGCAGTTCTTC
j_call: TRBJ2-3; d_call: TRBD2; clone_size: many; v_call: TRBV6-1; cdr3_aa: CASSDPGLARGPDTQYF; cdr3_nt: TGTGCCAGCAGTGATCCGGGACTAGCGAGAGGACCGGATACGCAGTATTTT
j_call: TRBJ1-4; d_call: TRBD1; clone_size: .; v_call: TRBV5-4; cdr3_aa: CASSLGSTGDEKLFF; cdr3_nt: TGTGCCAGCAGCTTAGGTTCGACAGGGGATGAAAAACTGTTTTTT
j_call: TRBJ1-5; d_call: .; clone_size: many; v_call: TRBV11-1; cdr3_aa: CASSPVGHLGKSNQPQHF; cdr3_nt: TGTGCCAGCAGCCCGGTGGGACACCTAGGAAAAAGCAATCAGCCCCAGCATTTT
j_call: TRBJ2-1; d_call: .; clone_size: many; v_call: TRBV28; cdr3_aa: CASSLLGRLPSYNEQFF; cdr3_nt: TGTGCCAGCAGTTTATTAGGCAGACTGCCATCGTACAATGAGCAGTTCTTC
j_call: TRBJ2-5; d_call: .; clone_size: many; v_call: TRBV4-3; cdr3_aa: CASSQDGRALGCF; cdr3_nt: TGCGCCAGCAGCCAAGATGGCAGGGCCTTGGGGTGCTTC
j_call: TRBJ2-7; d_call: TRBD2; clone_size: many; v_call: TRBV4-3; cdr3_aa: CASSRDYSSSYEQYF; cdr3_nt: TGCGCCAGCAGCCGGGACTACTCAAGCTCCTACGAGCAGTACTTC
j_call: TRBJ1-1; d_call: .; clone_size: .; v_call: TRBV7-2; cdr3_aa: CASSSPGGLGTEAFF; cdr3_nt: TGTGCCAGCAGCTCGCCCGGGGGGCTCGGCACTGAAGCTTTCTTT
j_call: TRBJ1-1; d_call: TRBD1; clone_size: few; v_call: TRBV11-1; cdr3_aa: CASSPRTGGADTEAFF; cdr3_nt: TGTGCCAGCAGCCCTAGGACAGGGGGCGCAGACACTGAAGCTTTCTTT
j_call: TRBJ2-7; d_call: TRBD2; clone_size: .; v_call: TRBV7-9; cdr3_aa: CASSLLAGGQDEQYF; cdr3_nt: TGTGCCAGCAGCCTATTAGCGGGAGGCCAGGACGAGCAGTACTTC
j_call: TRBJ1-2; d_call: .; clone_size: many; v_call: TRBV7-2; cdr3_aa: CASSSIRGGYTF; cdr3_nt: TGTGCCAGCAGCTCCATTCGGGGAGGCTACACCTTC
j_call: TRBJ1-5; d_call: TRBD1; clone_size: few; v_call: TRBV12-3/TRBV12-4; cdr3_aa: CASSPQGGRAINQPQHF; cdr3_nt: TGTGCCAGCAGCCCCCAGGGGGGAAGGGCGATCAATCAGCCCCAGCATTTT
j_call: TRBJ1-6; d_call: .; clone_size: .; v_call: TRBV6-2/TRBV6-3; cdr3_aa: CASSYSWNSPLHF; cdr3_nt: TGTGCCAGCAGTTACTCCTGGAATTCACCCCTCCACTTT